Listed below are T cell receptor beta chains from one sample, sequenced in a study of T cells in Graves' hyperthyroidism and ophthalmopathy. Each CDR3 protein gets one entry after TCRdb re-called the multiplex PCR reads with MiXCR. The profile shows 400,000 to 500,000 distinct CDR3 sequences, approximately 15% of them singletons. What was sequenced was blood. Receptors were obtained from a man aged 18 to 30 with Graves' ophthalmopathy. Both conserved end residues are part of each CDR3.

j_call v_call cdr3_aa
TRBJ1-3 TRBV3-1 CASSPRVGGNTIYF
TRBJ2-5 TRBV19 CASAGQGRETQYF
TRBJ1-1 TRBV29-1 CSVEDLSQGSAEAFF
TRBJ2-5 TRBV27 CASSLLRTGTGGTETQYF
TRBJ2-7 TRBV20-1 CSASNYEQYF
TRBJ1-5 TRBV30 CAWRRDNQPQHF
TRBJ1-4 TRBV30 CAWNSRGLGEKLFF
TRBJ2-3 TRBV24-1 CATRAPGADTQYF
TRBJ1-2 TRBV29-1 CSVERQGRYGYTF
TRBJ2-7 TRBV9 CASSVDSVPYEQYF
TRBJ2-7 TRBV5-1 CASSSNPGAYEQYF
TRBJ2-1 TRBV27 CASSSPGTADNEQFF
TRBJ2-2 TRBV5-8 CASSVLTGRLTGELFF
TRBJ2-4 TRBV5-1 CASGGTSGARKNIQYF
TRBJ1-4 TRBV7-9 CASSRSEPYEKLFF
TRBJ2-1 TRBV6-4 CASSRWSSGAYNEQFF
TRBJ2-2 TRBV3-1 CASSLWDFPGTGELFF
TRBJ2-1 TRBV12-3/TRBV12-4 CASSPGTSPHEQFF
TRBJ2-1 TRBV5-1 CASSPKGQGYAYNEQFF
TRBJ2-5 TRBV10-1 CASSVVAEETQYF
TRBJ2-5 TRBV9 CASSVTQGEGGETQYF
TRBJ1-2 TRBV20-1 CSAPTDYYGYTF
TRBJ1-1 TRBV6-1 CAGQGLGPIGNTEAFF
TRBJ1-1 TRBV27 CASSTWGRSTEAFF
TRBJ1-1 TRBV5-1 CASSLIMNTEAFF
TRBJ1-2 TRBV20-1 CSALGDHGYTF
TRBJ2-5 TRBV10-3 CAIAASGRSQETQYF
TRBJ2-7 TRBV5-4 CASSFFGSSYEQYF
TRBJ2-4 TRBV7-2 CAIGTRGGLAGFKNIQYF
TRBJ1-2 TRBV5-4 CASSLIGEDYGYTF
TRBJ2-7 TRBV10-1 CASSEAGRTYEQYF
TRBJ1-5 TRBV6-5 CASSYSTDSTQPQHF
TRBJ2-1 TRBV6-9 CASSYYSGHNEQFF
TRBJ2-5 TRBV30 CAWSGQGARETQYF
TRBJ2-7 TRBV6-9 CASSSGGDRDYEQYF
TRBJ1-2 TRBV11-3 CASSRPRPDFYGYTF
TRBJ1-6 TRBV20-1 CSAKGQDNSPLHF
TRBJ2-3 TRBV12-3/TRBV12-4 CASSPWGLAGKVDTQYF
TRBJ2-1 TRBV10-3 CAISVYPPGQGANEQFF
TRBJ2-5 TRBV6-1 CASSFGPTILQETQYF